The rows below give T cell receptor beta chains drawn from one sample of a study of blood T cell repertoires in COVID-19. Clones were read by immunoSEQ multiplex PCR, and TCRdb kept only the in-frame ones, dropping some. Here the sample spans around 380,000 clones, more than 65% being singletons. The specimen sequenced was peripheral blood. The receptors were sampled from a human donor with acute or convalescent COVID-19. The donor label of this sample is uncertain. The CDR3 runs from the conserved cysteine through the conserved F or W. A D gene is named only where the DNA matches it firmly. Rows may omit the clone size; those that give it use once, few, many or a size class.

d_call j_call v_call clone_size cdr3_aa cdr3_nt
TRBD1 TRBJ1-2 TRBV11-2 - CASSLATLDRAVSYTF TGTGCCAGCAGCTTAGCAACCTTAGACAGGGCTGTAAGCTACACCTTC
- TRBJ2-7 TRBV10-3 - CAISPGQGWDEQYF TGTGCCATCAGCCCTGGGCAGGGGTGGGACGAGCAGTACTTC
TRBD2 TRBJ2-1 TRBV5-1 - CASRAREGLNEQFF TGCGCCAGCCGAGCTCGGGAGGGATTGAATGAGCAGTTCTTC
- TRBJ1-1 TRBV4-2 - CASSQDEVRTEAFF TGTGCCAGCAGCCAAGACGAGGTCCGGACTGAAGCTTTCTTT
- TRBJ1-5 TRBV16 - CASSLQDNQPQHF TGTGCCAGCAGCTTACAGGACAATCAGCCCCAGCATTTT
- TRBJ1-2 TRBV5-1 - CASSYLDRYDNGYTF TGCGCCAGCAGCTACCTAGACAGGTACGACAATGGCTACACCTTC
- TRBJ2-7 TRBV2 - CASSYNEQYF TGTGCCAGCAGTTATAACGAGCAGTACTTC
- TRBJ1-2 TRBV20-1 - CSVTPAGGYTF TGCAGTGTTACCCCGGCGGGAGGCTACACCTTC
- TRBJ1-1 TRBV2 - CASSNSRGTEAFF TGTGCCAGCTCTAACTCTAGGGGCACTGAAGCTTTCTTT
TRBD2 TRBJ2-3 TRBV5-6 many CASSSLWLAGGLRTDTQYF TGTGCCAGCAGCTCCCTTTGGCTAGCGGGAGGCCTCCGCACAGATACGCAGTATTTT
- TRBJ2-2 TRBV7-2 - CASSFGGIFTGELFF TGTGCCAGCAGCTTCGGGGGAATCTTCACCGGGGAGCTGTTTTTT
- TRBJ1-1 TRBV28 few CASTPGGYEVGAFF TGTGCCAGCACCCCTGGAGGGTACGAGGTTGGAGCTTTCTTT
- TRBJ2-3 TRBV11-2 few CASSRSGTRSTDTQYF TGTGCCAGCAGCCGATCCGGGACACGTAGCACAGATACGCAGTATTTT
TRBD2 TRBJ2-1 TRBV18 - CASASGAGGNNEQFF TGTGCCAGCGCAAGCGGAGCGGGGGGTAACAATGAGCAGTTCTTC
TRBD1 TRBJ1-6 TRBV2 - CASRPKPDRGRNVGNSPLHF TGTGCCAGCAGGCCGAAACCGGACAGGGGCCGCAACGTTGGTAATTCACCCCTCCACTTT
TRBD1 TRBJ1-1 TRBV5-6 few CASSIWTGRNTEAFF TGTGCCAGCAGCATCTGGACAGGCAGGAACACTGAAGCTTTCTTT
- TRBJ1-5 TRBV30 - CAWSPSTFQPQHF TGTGCCTGGAGTCCGTCGACATTCCAGCCCCAGCATTTT
TRBD1 TRBJ1-4 TRBV5-1 - CASSRTGTGNEKLFF TGCGCCAGCAGCCGGACCGGGACAGGGAATGAAAAACTGTTTTTT
- TRBJ1-1 TRBV18 - CASSPRRRDTEAFF TGTGCCAGCTCACCACGGAGGAGGGACACTGAAGCTTTCTTT